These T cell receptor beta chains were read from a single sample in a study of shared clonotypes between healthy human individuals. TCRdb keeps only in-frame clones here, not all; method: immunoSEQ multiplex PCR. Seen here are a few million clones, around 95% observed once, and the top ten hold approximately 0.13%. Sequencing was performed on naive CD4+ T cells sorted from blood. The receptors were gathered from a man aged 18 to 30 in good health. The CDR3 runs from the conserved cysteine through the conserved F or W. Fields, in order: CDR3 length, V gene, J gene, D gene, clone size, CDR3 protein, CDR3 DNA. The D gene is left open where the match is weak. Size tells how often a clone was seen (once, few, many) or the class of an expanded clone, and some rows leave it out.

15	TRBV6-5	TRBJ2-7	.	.	CASSSGTTVWYEQYF	TGTGCCAGCAGCTCCGGGACAACCGTTTGGTACGAGCAGTACTTC
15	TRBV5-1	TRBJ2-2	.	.	CASSLVVGATGELFF	TGCGCCAGCAGCTTGGTTGTGGGGGCGACCGGGGAGCTGTTTTTT
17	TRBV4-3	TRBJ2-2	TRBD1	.	CASSHGQGAKNTGELFF	TGCGCCAGCAGCCACGGACAGGGGGCCAAGAACACCGGGGAGCTGTTTTTT
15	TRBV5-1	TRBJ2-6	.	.	CASSGTGSGANVLTF	TGCGCCAGCAGCGGCACAGGGTCTGGGGCCAACGTCCTGACTTTC
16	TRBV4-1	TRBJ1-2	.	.	CASSQDRAGQGYGYTF	TGCGCCAGCAGCCAAGATAGAGCAGGGCAGGGCTATGGCTACACCTTC
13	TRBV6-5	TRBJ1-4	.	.	CASSWSTGEKLFF	TGTGCCAGCAGTTGGTCCACAGGGGAAAAACTGTTTTTT
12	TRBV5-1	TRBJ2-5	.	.	CASSLPTETQYF	TGCGCCAGCAGCCTCCCGACCGAGACCCAGTACTTC
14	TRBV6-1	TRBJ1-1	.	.	CASSELQGRTEAFF	TGTGCCAGCAGTGAACTACAGGGTCGGACTGAAGCTTTCTTT
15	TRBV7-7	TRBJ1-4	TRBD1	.	CASSYTGTGIEKLFF	TGTGCTAGCAGCTATACCGGGACAGGGATCGAAAAACTGTTTTTT
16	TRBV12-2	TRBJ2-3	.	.	CASRSLLAGATDTQYF	TGTGCAAGTCGCTCCCTACTAGCGGGGGCCACAGATACGCAGTATTTT
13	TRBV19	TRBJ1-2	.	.	CASRTVGTYGYTF	TGTGCCAGTAGAACAGTAGGCACCTATGGCTACACCTTC
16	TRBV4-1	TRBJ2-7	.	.	CASSPSAPTVTYEQYF	TGCGCCAGCAGCCCTTCCGCCCCGACAGTTACCTACGAGCAGTACTTC
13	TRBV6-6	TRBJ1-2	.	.	CASSYEPGQGYTF	TGTGCCAGCAGTTATGAGCCAGGGCAAGGCTACACCTTC
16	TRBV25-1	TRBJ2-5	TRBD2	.	CASSASTSGGPRTQYF	TGTGCCAGCAGTGCCTCGACTAGCGGGGGACCGCGGACCCAGTACTTC
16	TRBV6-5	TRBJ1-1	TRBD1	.	CASSYSIGQGISEAFF	TGTGCCAGCAGTTACTCAATCGGACAGGGTATTTCTGAAGCTTTCTTT
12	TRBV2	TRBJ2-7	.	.	CASSELGREQYF	TGTGCCAGCAGTGAACTTGGGAGGGAGCAGTACTTC
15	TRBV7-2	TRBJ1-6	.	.	CASSLVAGDNSPLHF	TGTGCCAGCAGCTTAGTGGCGGGGGACAATTCACCCCTCCACTTT
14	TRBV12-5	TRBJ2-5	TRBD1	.	CASGRGTGGETQYF	TGTGCTAGTGGCCGAGGGACAGGTGGAGAGACCCAGTACTTC
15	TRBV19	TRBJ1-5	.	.	CASSGPGTHNQPQHF	TGTGCCAGTAGTGGGCCGGGGACCCACAATCAGCCCCAGCATTTT
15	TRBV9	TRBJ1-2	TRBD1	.	CASSGDRGQEYGYTF	TGTGCCAGCAGCGGAGACAGGGGGCAAGAGTATGGCTACACCTTC
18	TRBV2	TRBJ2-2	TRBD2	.	CASSFRAAGVISTGELFF	TGTGCCAGCAGTTTCCGCGCAGCGGGAGTAATTAGCACCGGGGAGCTGTTTTTT
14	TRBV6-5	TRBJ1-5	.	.	CASRDRRSNQPQHF	TGTGCCAGCAGGGACCGAAGAAGCAATCAGCCCCAGCATTTT
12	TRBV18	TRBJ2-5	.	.	CASSRYAETQYF	TGTGCCAGCTCACGGTATGCGGAGACCCAGTACTTC
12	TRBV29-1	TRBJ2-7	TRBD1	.	CSVEGTGGMQYF	TGCAGCGTTGAAGGGACAGGGGGCATGCAGTACTTC
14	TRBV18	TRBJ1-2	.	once	CASSPGGGGYGYTF	TGTGCCAGCTCACCCGGAGGGGGGGGCTATGGCTACACCTTC
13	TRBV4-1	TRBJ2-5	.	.	CASSQGNEETQYF	TGCGCCAGCAGCCAAGGTAATGAAGAGACCCAGTACTTC
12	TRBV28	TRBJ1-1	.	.	CASRVTNTEAFF	TGTGCCAGCAGGGTGACGAACACTGAAGCTTTCTTT
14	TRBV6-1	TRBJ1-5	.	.	CASSGFWTDQPQHF	TGTGCCAGCAGTGGGTTTTGGACAGATCAGCCCCAGCATTTT
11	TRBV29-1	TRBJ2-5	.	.	CSVRGLETQYF	TGCAGCGTCCGGGGGCTGGAGACCCAGTACTTC
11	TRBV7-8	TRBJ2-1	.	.	CASSLKNEQFF	TGTGCCAGCAGTTTGAAGAATGAGCAGTTCTTC
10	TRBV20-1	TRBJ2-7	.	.	CSAQQSEQYF	TGCAGTGCCCAACAGTCCGAGCAGTACTTC
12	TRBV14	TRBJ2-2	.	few	CASSQTTGELFF	TGTGCCAGCAGCCAGACCACCGGGGAGCTGTTTTTT
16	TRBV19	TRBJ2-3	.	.	CASSIGAKPHTDTQYF	TGTGCCAGTAGTATAGGGGCTAAGCCTCACACAGATACGCAGTATTTT
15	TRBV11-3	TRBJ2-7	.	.	CASSLDSSSSCEQYF	TGTGCCAGCAGCTTAGATAGTAGCAGCTCCTGCGAGCAGTACTTC
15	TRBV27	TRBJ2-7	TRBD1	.	CASSLGTGTGAEQYF	TGTGCCAGCAGTTTGGGGACCGGGACAGGGGCCGAGCAGTACTTC
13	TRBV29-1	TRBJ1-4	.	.	CSVNSVTNEKLFF	TGCAGCGTAAATTCCGTAACTAATGAAAAACTGTTTTTT